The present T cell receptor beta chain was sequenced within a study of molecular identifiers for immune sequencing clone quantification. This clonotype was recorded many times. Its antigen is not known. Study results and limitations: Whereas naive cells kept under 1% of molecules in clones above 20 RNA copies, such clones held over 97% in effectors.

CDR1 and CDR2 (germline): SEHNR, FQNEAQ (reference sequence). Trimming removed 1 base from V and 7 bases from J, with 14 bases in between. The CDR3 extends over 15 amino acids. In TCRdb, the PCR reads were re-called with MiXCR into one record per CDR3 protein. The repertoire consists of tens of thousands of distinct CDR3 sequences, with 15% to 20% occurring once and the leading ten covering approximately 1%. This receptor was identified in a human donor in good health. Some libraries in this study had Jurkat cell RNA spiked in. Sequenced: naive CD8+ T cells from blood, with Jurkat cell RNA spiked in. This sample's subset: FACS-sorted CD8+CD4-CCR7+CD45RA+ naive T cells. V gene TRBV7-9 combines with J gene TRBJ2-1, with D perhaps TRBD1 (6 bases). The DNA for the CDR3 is TGTGCCAGCAGCTTAGTAGCAGGGGCCGGTAATGAGCAGTTCTTC. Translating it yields CASSLVAGAGNEQFF.